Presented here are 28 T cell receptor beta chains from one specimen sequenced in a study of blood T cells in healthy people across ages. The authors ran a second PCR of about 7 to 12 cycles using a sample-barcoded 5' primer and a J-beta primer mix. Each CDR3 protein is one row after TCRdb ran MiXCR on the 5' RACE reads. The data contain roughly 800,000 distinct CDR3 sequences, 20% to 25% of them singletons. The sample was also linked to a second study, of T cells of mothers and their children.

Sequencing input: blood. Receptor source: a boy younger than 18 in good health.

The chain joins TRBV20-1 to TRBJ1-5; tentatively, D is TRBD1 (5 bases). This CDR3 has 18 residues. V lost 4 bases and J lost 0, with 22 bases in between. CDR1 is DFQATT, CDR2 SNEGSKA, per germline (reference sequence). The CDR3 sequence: CSAILPSGTLYSNQPQHF. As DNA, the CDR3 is TGCAGTGCTATACTACCAAGCGGGACTTTGTATAGCAATCAGCCCCAGCATTTT.

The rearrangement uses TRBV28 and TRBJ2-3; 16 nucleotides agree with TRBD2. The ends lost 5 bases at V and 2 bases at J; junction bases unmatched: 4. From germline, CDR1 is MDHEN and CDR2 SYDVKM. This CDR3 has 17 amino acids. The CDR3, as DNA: TGTGCCAGCAGTCCGGGGACTAGCGGGAGGGCCACAGATACGCAGTATTTT. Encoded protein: CASSPGTSGRATDTQYF.

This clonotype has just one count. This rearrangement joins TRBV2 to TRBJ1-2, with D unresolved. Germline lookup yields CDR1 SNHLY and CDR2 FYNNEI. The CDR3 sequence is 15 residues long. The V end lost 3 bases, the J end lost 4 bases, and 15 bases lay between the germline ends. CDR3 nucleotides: TGTGCCAGCAGTGATTTTAACGCGGACGGCTATGGCTACACCTTC. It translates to CASSDFNADGYGYTF.

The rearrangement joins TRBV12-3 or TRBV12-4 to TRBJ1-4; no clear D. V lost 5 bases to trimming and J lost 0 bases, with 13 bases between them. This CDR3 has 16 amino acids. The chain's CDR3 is CASSTYLQPTNEKLFF. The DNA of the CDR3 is TGTGCCAGCAGTACCTATTTACAGCCAACTAATGAAAAACTGTTTTTT.

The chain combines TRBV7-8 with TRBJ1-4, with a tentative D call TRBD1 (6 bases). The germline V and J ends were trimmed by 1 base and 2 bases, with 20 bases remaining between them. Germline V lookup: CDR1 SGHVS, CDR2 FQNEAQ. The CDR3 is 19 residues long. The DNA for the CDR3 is TGTGCCAGCAGCTTAGACAGGGCCCCGGCCTTCTCCACTAATGAAAAACTGTTTTTT. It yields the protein CASSLDRAPAFSTNEKLFF.

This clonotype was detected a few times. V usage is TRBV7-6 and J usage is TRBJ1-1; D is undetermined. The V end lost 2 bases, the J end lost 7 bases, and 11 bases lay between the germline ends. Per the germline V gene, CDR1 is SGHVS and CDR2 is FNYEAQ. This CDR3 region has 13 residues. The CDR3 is CASSLMRVDEAFF. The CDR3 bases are TGTGCCAGCAGCTTAATGAGGGTAGATGAAGCTTTCTTT.

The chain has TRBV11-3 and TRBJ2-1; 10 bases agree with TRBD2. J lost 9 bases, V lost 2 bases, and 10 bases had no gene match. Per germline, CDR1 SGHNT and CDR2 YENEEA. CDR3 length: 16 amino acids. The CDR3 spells CASSLSPSGSWAEQFF. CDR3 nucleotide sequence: TGTGCCAGCAGCTTATCCCCTAGCGGGAGTTGGGCTGAGCAGTTCTTC.

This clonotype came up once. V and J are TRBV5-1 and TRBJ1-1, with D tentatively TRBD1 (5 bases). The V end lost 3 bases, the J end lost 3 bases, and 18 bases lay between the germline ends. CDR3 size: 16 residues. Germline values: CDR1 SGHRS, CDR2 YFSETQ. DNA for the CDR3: TGCGCCAGCAGCTCACAATTCGACAGATACGACACTGAAGCTTTCTTT. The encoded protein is CASSSQFDRYDTEAFF.

The CDR3 is CASSRTSGGNTGELFF. CDR3 DNA sequence: TGTGCCAGCAGTAGGACTAGCGGGGGGAACACCGGGGAGCTGTTTTTT. The V call is TRBV12-3 or TRBV12-4, the J call TRBJ2-2, with TRBD2 matching 13 bases. This CDR3 spans 16 amino acids. Trimming took 5 bases from V and 1 from J; bases not matched to a gene: 1.

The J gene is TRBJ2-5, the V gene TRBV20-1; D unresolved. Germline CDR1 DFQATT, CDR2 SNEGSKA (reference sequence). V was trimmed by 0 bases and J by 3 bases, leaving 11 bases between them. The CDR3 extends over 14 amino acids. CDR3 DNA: TGCAGTGCTAGAGATCTTGGGTACGAAGAGACCCAGTACTTC. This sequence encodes CSARDLGYEETQYF.

The CDR3 DNA sequence: TGCAGCGTTCCGGTGGGACAGGAGCAGTACTTC. This codes for CSVPVGQEQYF. The genes are TRBV29-1 and TRBJ2-7; 7 bases align to TRBD1. The CDR3 consists of 11 residues. The germline gives CDR1 SQVTM, CDR2 ANQGSEA. The V segment lost 5 bases and the J segment 7 bases; nucleotides outside the gene matches: 5.

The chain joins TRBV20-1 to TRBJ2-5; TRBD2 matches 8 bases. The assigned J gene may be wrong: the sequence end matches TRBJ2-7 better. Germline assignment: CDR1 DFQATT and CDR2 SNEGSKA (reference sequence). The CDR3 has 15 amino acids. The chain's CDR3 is CSARDSGDYSYEQYF. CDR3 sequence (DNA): TGCAGTGCTAGAGATAGCGGGGACTACTCCTACGAGCAGTACTTC.

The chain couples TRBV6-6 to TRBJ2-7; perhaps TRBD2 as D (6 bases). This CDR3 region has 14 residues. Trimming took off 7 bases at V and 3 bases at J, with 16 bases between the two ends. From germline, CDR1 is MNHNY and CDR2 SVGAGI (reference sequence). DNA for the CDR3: TGTGCCAGCAAATCTGGCGGGATTAGCTACGAGCAGTACTTC. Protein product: CASKSGGISYEQYF.

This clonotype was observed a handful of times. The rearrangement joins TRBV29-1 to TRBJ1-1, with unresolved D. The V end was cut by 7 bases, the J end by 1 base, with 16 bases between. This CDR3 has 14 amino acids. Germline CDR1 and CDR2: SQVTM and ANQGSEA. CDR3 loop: CSAVLGLQNTEAFF. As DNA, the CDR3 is TGCAGCGCTGTCCTCGGACTGCAGAACACTGAAGCTTTCTTT.

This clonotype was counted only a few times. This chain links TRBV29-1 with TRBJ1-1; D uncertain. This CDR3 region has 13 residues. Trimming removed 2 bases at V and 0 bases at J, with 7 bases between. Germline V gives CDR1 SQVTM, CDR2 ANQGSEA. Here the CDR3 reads CSVERTMNTEAFF. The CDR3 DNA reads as TGCAGCGTTGAAAGAACCATGAACACTGAAGCTTTCTTT.

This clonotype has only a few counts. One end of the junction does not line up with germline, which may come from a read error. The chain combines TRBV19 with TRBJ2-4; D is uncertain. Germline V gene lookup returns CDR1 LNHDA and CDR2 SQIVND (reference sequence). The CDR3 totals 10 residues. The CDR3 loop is CASSILILEF. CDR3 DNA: TGTGCCAGTAGTATACTCATTCTGGAATTC.

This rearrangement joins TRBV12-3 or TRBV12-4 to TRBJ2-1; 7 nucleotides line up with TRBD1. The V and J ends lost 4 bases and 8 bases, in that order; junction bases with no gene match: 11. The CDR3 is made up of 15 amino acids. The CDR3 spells CASSYIQGPSDEQFF. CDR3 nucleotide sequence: TGTGCCAGCAGTTATATACAGGGGCCGTCGGATGAGCAGTTCTTC.

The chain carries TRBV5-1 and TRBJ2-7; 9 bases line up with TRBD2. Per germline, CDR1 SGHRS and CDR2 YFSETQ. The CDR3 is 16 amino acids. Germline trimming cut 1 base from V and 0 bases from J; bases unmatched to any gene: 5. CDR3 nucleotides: TGCGCCAGCAGCTTGTTTGTTAGCGGGAGCTCCTACGAGCAGTACTTC. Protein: CASSLFVSGSSYEQYF.

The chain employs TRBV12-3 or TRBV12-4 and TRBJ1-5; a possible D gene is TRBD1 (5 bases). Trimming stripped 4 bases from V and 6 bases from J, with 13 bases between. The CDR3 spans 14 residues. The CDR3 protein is CASSYPGVPQPQHF. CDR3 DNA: TGTGCCAGCAGTTACCCGGGGGTTCCTCAGCCCCAGCATTTT.

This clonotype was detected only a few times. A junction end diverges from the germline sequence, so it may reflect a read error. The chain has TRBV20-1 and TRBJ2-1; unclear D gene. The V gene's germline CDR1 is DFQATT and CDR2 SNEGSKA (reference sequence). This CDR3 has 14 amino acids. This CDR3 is CSARELSSYNEQFF. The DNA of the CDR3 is TGCAGTGCCAGAGAACTATCCTCCTACAATGAGCAGTTCTTC.

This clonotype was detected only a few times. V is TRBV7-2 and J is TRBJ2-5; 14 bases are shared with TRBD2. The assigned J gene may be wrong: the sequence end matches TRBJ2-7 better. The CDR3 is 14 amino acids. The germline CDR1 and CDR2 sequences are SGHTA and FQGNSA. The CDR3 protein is CASSWTSGRNEQYF. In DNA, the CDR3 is TGTGCCAGCAGCTGGACTAGCGGGAGGAACGAGCAGTACTTC.

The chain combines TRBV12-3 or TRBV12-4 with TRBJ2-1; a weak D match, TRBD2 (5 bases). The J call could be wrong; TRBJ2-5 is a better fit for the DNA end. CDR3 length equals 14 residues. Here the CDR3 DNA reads TGTGCCAGCAGTTTTGGGGAGTCCGTCGGGACCCAGTACTTC. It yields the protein CASSFGESVGTQYF.

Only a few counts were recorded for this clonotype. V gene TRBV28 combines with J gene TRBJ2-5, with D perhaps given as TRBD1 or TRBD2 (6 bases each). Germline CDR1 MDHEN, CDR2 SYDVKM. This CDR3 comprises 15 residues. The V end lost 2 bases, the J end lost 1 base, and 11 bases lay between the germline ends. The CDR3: CASSLRGTSQETQYF. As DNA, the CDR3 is TGTGCCAGCAGTTTAAGGGGGACTTCCCAAGAGACCCAGTACTTC.

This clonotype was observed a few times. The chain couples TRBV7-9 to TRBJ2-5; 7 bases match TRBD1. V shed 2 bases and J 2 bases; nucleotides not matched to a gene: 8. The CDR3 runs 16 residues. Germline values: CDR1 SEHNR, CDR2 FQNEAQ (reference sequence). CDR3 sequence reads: CASSLIVRGPQETQYF. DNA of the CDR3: TGTGCCAGCAGCTTAATAGTAAGGGGGCCTCAAGAGACCCAGTACTTC.

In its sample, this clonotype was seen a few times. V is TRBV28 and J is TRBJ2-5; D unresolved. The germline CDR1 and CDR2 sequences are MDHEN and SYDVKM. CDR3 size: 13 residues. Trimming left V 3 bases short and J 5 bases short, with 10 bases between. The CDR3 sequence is CASSFWHVETQYF. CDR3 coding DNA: TGTGCCAGCAGTTTTTGGCACGTGGAGACCCAGTACTTC.

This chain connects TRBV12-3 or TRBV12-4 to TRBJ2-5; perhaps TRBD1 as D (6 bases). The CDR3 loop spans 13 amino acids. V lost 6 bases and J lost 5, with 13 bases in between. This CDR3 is CASRPDSSETQYF. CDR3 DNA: TGTGCCAGCAGACCGGACAGTTCGGAGACCCAGTACTTC.

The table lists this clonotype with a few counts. CDR3 DNA sequence: TGTGCCAGCGGGAGGTCGGGGAGTCTTCAAGAGACCCAGTACTTC. Translating gives CASGRSGSLQETQYF. This chain joins TRBV6-1 and TRBJ2-5, with D possibly being TRBD2 (6 bases). Trimming removed 8 bases from V and 2 bases from J, with 18 bases in between. The CDR3 length is 15 residues. The germline V gene encodes CDR1 MNHNS and CDR2 SASEGT.

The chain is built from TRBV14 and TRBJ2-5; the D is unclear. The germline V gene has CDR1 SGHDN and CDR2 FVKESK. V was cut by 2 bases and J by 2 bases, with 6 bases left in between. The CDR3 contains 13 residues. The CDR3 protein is CASSQNLQETQYF. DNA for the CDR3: TGTGCCAGCAGCCAAAACCTACAAGAGACCCAGTACTTC.